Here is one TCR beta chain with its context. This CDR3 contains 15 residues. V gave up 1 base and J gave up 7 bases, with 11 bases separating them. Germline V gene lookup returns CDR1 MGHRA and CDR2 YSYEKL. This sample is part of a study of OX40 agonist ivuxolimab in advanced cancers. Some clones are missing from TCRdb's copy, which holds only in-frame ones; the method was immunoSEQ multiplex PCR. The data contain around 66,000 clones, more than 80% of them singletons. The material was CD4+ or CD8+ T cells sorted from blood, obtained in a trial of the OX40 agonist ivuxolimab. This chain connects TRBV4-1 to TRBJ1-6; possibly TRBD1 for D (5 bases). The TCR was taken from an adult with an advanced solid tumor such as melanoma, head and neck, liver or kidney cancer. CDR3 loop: CASSQVVGENSPLHF. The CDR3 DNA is TGCGCCAGCAGCCAAGTTGTAGGGGAGAATTCACCCCTCCACTTT.